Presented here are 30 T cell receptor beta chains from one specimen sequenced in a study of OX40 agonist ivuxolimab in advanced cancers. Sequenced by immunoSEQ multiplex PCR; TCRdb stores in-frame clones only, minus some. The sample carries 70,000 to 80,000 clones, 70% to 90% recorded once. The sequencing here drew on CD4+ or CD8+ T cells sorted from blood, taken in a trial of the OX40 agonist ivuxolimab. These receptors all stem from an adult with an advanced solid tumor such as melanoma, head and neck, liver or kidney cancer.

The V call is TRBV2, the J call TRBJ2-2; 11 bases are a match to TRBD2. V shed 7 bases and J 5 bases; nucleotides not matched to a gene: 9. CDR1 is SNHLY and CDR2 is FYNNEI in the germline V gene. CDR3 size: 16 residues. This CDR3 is CASTISSSGRTGELFF. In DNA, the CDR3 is TGTGCCAGCACCATAAGTTCTAGCGGGAGGACCGGGGAGCTGTTTTTT.

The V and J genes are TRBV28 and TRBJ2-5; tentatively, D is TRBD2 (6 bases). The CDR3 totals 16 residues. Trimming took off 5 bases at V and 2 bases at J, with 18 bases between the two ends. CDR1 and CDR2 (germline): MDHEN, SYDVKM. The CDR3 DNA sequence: TGTGCCAGCAGTCCGGGACTGACCTTGGGACAAGAGACCCAGTACTTC. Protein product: CASSPGLTLGQETQYF.

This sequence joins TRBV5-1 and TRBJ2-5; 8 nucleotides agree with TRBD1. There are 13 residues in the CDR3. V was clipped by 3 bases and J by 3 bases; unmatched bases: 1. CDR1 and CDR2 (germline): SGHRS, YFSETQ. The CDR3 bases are TGCGCCAGCAGCTCGACAGGGGAAGAGACCCAGTACTTC. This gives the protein CASSSTGEETQYF.

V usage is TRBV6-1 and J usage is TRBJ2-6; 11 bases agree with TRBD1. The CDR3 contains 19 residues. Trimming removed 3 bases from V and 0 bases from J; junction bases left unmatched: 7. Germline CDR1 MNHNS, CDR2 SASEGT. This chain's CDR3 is CASSDWRDRGGSGANVLTF. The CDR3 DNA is TGTGCCAGCAGTGATTGGCGGGACAGGGGGGGCTCTGGGGCCAACGTCCTGACTTTC.

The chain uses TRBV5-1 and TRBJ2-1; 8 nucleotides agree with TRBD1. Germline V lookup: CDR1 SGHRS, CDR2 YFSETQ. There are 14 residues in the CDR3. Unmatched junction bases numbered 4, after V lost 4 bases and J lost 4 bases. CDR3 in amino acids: CASSEQGVYNEQFF. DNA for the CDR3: TGCGCCAGCAGCGAACAGGGGGTTTACAATGAGCAGTTCTTC.

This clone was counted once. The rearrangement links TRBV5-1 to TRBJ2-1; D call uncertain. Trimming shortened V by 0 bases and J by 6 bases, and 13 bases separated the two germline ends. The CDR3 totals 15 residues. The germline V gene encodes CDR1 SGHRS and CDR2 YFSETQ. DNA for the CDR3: TGCGCCAGCAGCTTGGCCGGGTGGCGGCCCAATGAGCAGTTCTTC. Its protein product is CASSLAGWRPNEQFF.

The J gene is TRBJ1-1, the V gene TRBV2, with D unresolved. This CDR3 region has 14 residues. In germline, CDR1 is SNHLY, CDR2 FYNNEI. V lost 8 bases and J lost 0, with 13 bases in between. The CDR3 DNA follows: TGTGCCAGCGGCAGGTCAAACATGAACACTGAAGCTTTCTTT. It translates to CASGRSNMNTEAFF.

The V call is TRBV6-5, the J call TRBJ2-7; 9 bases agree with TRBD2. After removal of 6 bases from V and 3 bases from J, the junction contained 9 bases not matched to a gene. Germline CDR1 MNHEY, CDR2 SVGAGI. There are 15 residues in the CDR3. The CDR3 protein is CASRKQISGSYEQYF. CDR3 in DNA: TGTGCCAGCAGGAAGCAAATTAGCGGGAGCTACGAGCAGTACTTC.

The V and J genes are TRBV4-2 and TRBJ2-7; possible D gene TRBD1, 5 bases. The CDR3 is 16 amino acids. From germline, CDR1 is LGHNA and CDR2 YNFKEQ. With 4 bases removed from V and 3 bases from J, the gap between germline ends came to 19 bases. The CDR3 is CASSPTGHAALYEQYF. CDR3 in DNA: TGTGCCAGCAGCCCTACCGGACATGCCGCCCTCTACGAGCAGTACTTC.

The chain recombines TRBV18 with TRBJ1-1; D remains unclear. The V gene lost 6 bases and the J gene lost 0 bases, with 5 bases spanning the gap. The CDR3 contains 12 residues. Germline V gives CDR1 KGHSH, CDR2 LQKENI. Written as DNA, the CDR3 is TGTGCCAGCTCTCGGATGAACACTGAAGCTTTCTTT. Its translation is CASSRMNTEAFF.

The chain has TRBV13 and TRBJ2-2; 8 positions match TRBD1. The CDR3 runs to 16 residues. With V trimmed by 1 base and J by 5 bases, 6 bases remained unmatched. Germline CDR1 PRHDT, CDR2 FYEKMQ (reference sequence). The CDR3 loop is CASSLAQGAITGELFF. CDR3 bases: TGTGCCAGCAGCTTAGCCCAGGGGGCAATTACCGGGGAGCTGTTTTTT. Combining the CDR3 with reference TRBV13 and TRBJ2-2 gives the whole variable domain AAGVIQSPRHLIKEKRETATLKCYPIPRHDTVYWYQQGPGQDPQFLISFYEKMQSDKGSIPDRFSAQQFSDYHSELNMSSLELGDSALYFCASSLAQGAITGELFFGEGSRLTVL.

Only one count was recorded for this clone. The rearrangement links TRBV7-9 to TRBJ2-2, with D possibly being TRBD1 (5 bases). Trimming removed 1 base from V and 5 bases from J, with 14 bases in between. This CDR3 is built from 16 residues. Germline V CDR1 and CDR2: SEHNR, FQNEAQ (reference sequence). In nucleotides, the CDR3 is TGTGCCAGCAGCTTAGGATTACAGGAATCTACCGGGGAGCTGTTTTTT. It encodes CASSLGLQESTGELFF.

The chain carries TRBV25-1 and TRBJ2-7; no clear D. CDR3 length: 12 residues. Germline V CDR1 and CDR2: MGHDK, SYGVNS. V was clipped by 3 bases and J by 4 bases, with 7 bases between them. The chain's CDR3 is CASSDSGYEQYF. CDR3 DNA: TGTGCCAGCAGTGATTCGGGTTACGAGCAGTACTTC.

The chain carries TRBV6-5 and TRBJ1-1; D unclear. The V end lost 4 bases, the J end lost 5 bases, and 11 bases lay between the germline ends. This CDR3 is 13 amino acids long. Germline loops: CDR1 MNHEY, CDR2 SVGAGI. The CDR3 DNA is TGTGCCAGCAGTTCAGAGGAGATAACTGAAGCTTTCTTT. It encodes CASSSEEITEAFF.

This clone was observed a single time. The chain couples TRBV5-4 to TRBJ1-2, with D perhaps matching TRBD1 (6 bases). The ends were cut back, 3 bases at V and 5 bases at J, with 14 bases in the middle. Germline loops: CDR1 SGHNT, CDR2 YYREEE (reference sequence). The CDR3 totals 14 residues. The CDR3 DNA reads TGTGCCAGCAGCTCGGCGGGACACGGATATGGCTACACCTTC. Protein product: CASSSAGHGYGYTF. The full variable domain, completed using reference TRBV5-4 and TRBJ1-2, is ETGVTQSPTHLIKTRGQQVTLRCSSQSGHNTVSWYQQALGQGPQFIFQYYREEENGRGNFPPRFSGLQFPNYSSELNVNALELDDSALYLCASSSAGHGYGYTFGSGTRLTVV.

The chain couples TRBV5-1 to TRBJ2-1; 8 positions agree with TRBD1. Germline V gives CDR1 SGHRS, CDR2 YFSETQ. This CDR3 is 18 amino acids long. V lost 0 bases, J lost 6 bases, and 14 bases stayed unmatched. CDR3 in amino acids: CASSLVPLRQGLGNEQFF. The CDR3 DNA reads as TGCGCCAGCAGCTTGGTACCCCTCCGACAGGGGCTAGGCAATGAGCAGTTCTTC.

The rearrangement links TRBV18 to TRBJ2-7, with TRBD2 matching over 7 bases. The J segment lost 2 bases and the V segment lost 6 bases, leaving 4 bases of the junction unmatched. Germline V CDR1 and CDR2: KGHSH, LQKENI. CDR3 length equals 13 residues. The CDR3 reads CASSRGVAYEQYF. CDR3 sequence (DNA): TGTGCCAGCTCCCGGGGGGTCGCCTACGAGCAGTACTTC.

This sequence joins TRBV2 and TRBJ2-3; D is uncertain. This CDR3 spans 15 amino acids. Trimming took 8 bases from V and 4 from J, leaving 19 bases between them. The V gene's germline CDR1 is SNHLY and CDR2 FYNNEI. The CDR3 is CASQPRPDGADTQYF. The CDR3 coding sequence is TGTGCCAGCCAACCGCGACCCGATGGGGCAGATACGCAGTATTTT.

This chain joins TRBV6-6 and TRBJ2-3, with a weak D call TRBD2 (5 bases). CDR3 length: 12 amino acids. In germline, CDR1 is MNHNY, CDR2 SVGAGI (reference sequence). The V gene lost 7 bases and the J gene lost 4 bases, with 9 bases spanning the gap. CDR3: CASKSEADTQYF. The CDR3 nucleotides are TGTGCCAGCAAGTCGGAGGCAGATACGCAGTATTTT.

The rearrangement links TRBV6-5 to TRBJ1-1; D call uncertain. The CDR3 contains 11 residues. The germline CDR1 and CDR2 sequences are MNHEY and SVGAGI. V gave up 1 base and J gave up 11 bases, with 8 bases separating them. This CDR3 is CASSYLGLAFF. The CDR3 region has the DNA TGTGCCAGCAGTTACTTAGGTCTGGCTTTCTTT.

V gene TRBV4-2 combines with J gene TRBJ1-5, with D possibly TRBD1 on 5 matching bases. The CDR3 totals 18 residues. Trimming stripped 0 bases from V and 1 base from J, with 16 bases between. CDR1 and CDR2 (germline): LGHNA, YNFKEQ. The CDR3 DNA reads TGTGCCAGCAGCCAAGATCCTAGGAGGGGCGTGAGCAATCAGCCCCAGCATTTT. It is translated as CASSQDPRRGVSNQPQHF.

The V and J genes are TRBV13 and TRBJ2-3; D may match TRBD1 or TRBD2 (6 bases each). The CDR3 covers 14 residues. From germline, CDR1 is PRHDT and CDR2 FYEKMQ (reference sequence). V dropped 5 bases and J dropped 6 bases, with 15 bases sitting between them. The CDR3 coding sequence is TGTGCCAGCAGCCCTGAGGGGGGCGGGGATACGCAGTATTTT. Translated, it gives CASSPEGGGDTQYF.

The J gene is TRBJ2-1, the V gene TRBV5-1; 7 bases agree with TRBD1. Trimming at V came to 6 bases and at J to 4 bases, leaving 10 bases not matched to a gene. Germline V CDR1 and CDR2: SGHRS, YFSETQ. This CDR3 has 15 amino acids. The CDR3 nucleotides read TGCGCCAGCATCGAAGTCCCGGGACAGTACAATGAGCAGTTCTTC. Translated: CASIEVPGQYNEQFF.

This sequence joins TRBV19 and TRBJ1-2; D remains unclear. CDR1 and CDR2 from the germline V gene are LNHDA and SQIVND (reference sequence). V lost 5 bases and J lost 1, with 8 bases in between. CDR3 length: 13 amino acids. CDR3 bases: TGTGCCAGTAGTCGTAGGAATAACTATGGCTACACCTTC. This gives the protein CASSRRNNYGYTF.

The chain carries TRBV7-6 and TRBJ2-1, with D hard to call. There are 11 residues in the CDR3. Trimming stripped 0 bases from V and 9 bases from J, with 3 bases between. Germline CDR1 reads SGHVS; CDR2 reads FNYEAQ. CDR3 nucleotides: TGTGCCAGCAGCTTAGCTAGTGAGCAGTTCTTC. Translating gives CASSLASEQFF.

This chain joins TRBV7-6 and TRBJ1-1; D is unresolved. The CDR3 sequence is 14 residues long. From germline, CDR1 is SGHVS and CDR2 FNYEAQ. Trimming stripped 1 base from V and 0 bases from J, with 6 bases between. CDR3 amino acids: CASSLGGLNTEAFF. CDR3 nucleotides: TGTGCCAGCAGCTTAGGCGGCTTGAACACTGAAGCTTTCTTT.

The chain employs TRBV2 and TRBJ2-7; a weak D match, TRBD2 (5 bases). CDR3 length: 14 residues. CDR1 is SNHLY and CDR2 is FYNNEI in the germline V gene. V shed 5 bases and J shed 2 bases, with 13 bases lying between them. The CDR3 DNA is TGTGCCAGCAGTACCAGCGGAGCCCCCTACGAGCAGTACTTC. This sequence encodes CASSTSGAPYEQYF.

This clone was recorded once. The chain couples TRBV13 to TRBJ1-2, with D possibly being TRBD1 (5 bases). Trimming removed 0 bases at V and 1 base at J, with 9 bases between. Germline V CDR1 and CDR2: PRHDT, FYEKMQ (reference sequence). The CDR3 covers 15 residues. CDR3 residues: CASSLGTAFNYGYTF. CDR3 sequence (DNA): TGTGCCAGCAGCTTAGGGACAGCCTTTAACTATGGCTACACCTTC.

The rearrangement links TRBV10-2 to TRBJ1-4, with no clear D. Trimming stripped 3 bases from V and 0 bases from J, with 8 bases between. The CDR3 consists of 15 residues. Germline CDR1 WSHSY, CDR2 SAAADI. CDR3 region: CASSDPGSTNEKLFF. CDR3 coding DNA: TGCGCCAGCAGTGATCCGGGGTCAACTAATGAAAAACTGTTTTTT.

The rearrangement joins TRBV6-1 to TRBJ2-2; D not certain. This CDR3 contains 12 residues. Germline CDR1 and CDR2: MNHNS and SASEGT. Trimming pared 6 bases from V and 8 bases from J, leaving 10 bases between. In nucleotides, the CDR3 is TGTGCCAGCAGCTTTCGCAGGGGGGAGCTGTTTTTT. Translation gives CASSFRRGELFF.